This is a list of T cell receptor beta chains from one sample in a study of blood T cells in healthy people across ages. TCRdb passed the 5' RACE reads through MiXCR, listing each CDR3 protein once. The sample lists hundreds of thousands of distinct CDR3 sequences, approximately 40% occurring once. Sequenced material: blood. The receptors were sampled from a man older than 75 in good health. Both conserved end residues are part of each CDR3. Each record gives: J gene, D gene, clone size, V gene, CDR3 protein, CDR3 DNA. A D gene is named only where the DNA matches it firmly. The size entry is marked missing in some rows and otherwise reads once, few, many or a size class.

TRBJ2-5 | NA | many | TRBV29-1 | CSVEGLARSETQYF | TGCAGCGTTGAAGGCCTAGCACGTTCAGAGACCCAGTACTTC
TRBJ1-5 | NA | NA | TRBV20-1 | CSALDRSGSNRPQHF | TGCAGTGCTTTGGACCGGAGCGGTAGCAATCGGCCCCAGCATTTT
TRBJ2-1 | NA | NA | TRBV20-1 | CSAIPTREQFF | TGCAGTGCTATACCGACTCGGGAGCAGTTCTTC
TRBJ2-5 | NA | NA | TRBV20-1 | CSARDPGRGSETQYF | TGCAGTGCTAGAGATCCTGGCAGGGGATCGGAGACCCAGTACTTC
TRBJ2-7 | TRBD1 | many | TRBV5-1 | CASSGTDRTYEQYF | TGCGCCAGCAGCGGAACGGACAGGACCTACGAGCAGTACTTC
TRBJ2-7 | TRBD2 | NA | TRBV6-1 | CASSEGLAGAQMKGEQYF | TGTGCCAGCAGTGAAGGACTAGCGGGAGCTCAGATGAAGGGGGAGCAGTACTTC
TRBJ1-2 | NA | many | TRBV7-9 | CASSLGEGGGYTF | TGTGCCAGCAGCCTCGGGGAGGGCGGTGGCTACACCTTC
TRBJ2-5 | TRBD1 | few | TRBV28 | CASSSATGGSGETQYF | TGTGCCAGCAGTTCAGCTACAGGGGGCTCAGGGGAGACCCAGTACTTC
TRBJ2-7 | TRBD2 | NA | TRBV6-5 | CASSSGSGGSYEQYF | TGTGCCAGCAGCTCCGGGTCGGGGGGTAGCTACGAGCAGTACTTC
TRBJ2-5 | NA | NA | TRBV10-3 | CAIGQGGNGETQYF | TGTGCCATCGGTCAGGGAGGTAATGGAGAGACCCAGTACTTC
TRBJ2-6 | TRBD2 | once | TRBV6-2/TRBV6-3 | CASSDRLAGVSGANVLTF | TGTGCCAGCAGTGACCGACTAGCGGGGGTCTCTGGGGCCAACGTCCTGACTTTC
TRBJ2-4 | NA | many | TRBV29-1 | CSVLTPGASKNIQYF | TGCAGCGTTTTGACCCCAGGGGCGTCCAAAAACATTCAGTACTTC
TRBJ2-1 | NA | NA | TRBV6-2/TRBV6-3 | CASSTIRSSYNEQFF | TGTGCCAGTAGCACGATAAGGAGCTCCTACAATGAGCAGTTCTTC
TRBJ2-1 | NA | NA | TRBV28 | CASSVREGPGGQFF | TGTGCCAGCAGTGTTCGAGAGGGACCCGGGGGGCAGTTCTTC
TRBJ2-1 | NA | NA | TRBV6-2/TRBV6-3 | CASGRREEQFF | TGTGCCAGCGGGCGCAGGGAAGAGCAGTTCTTC
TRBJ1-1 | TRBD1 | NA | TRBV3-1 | CASTDRDRSNTEAFF | TGTGCCAGCACCGATAGGGACAGATCGAACACTGAAGCTTTCTTT
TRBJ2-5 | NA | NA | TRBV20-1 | CSPRRVRRQETQYF | TGCAGTCCCCGTCGAGTAAGACGACAAGAGACCCAGTACTTC
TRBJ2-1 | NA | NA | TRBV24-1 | CATRDGIYNEQFF | TGTGCCACCAGAGACGGAATCTACAATGAGCAGTTCTTC
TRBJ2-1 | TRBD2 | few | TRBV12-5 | CASGASASGKYNEQFF | TGTGCTAGTGGAGCCTCGGCTAGCGGAAAATACAATGAGCAGTTCTTC
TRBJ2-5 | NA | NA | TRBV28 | CASSPTGFGFNEQYF | TGTGCCAGCAGCCCTACAGGGTTCGGCTTCAATGAGCAGTACTTC
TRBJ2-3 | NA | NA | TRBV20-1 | CSARLGWWGADTQYF | TGCAGTGCTCGGTTGGGTTGGTGGGGGGCAGATACGCAGTATTTT
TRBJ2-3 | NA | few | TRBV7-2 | CASSLVWRGTDTQYF | TGTGCCAGCAGCTTAGTTTGGCGGGGCACAGATACGCAGTATTTT
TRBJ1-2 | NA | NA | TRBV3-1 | CASSQDSSYGARKSNYGYTF | TGTGCCAGCAGCCAAGATTCCTCGTACGGGGCTAGGAAATCTAACTATGGCTACACCTTC
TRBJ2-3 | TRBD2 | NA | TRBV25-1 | CASSVRLAGELTDTQYF | TGTGCCAGCAGCGTACGGCTAGCGGGGGAACTCACAGATACGCAGTATTTT
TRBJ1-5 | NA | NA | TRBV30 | CAWSVQGHQPQHF | TGTGCCTGGAGTGTACAGGGCCATCAGCCCCAGCATTTT
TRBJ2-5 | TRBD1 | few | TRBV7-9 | CASSVSGGAETQYF | TGTGCCAGCAGCGTCTCAGGGGGCGCCGAGACCCAGTACTTC
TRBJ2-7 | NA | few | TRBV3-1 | CASSQSLLPGEQYF | TGTGCCAGCAGCCAAAGCCTATTGCCGGGGGAGCAGTACTTC
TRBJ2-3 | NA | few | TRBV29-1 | CSSSSGQGILDTQYF | TGCAGCTCGTCGAGCGGTCAGGGGATATTGGATACGCAGTATTTT
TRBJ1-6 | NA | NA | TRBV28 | CASSFYGRTTPLHF | TGTGCCAGCAGTTTTTATGGGAGGACGACACCCCTCCACTTT
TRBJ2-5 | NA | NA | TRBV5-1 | CASSTRGAGAQETQYF | TGCGCCAGCAGCACGAGGGGGGCCGGGGCCCAAGAGACCCAGTACTTC
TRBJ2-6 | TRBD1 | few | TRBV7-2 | CASSPTGIGANVLTF | TGTGCCAGCAGCCCGACAGGGATCGGGGCCAACGTCCTGACTTTC
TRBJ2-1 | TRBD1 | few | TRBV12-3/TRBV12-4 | CASSFSGTGGLAGWNEQFF | TGTGCCAGCAGTTTTTCCGGGACAGGGGGCCTTGCGGGTTGGAATGAGCAGTTCTTC
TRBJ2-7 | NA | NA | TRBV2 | CASTHTSYEQYF | TGTGCCAGCACCCACACAAGCTACGAGCAGTACTTC
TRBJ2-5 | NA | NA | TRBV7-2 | CASSEFSKTTQYF | TGTGCCAGCAGCGAGTTCTCCAAGACGACCCAGTACTTC
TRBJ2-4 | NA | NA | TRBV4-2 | CASSQGGGASAKNIQYF | TGTGCCAGCAGCCAAGGGGGCGGAGCGTCAGCCAAAAACATTCAGTACTTC
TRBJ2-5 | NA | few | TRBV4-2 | CASSQVVGLETQYF | TGTGCCAGCAGCCAAGTTGTAGGGCTTGAGACCCAGTACTTC
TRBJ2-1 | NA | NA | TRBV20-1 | CSARDWVVRTYGEQFF | TGCAGTGCTAGAGATTGGGTAGTAAGGACCTACGGTGAGCAGTTCTTC
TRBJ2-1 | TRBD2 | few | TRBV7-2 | CASSLALADEQFF | TGTGCCAGCAGCTTAGCACTAGCGGATGAGCAGTTCTTC
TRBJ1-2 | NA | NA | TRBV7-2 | CASSLGASGRDGYTF | TGTGCCAGCAGCTTAGGTGCGTCCGGGCGTGACGGCTACACCTTC
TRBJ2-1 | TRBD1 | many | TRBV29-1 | CSVRDRAGNEQFF | TGCAGCGTTCGCGACAGGGCTGGCAATGAGCAGTTCTTC
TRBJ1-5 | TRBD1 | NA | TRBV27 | CAIDARTGGNQPQHF | TGTGCCATCGACGCCCGGACAGGGGGGAATCAGCCCCAGCATTTT
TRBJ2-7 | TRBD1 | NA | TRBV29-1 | CSVRQGTREQYF | TGCAGCGTAAGACAGGGAACGCGCGAGCAGTACTTC
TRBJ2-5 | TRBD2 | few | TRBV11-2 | CASSLGTSGNPRETQYF | TGTGCCAGCAGCTTAGGGACTAGCGGGAACCCCCGGGAGACCCAGTACTTC
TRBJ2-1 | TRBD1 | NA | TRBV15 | CATRGTANEQFF | TGTGCCACCAGGGGGACAGCTAATGAGCAGTTCTTC
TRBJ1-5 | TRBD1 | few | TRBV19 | CASRGDSTGGVSNQPQHF | TGTGCCAGTAGAGGGGACAGTACAGGAGGGGTAAGCAATCAGCCCCAGCATTTT
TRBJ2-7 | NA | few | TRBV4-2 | CASSQERQGIHEQYF | TGTGCCAGCAGCCAAGAACGTCAGGGGATCCACGAGCAGTACTTC